Following are 18 T cell receptor beta chains from one sample sequenced in a study of beta chain features in type 1 diabetes. Expressed TCRB transcripts were sequenced because the entire RNA isolate underwent reverse transcription. Sequencing used immunoSEQ multiplex PCR; TCRdb keeps in-frame clones, though not all of them. The sample carries around 350,000 clones, about 12% recorded once. The specimen was naive CD4+ T cells from blood. The origin of the receptors is a man aged 18 to 35 in good health.

The chain employs TRBV9 and TRBJ1-1; 10 nucleotides line up with TRBD1. Germline loops: CDR1 SGDLS, CDR2 YYNGEE. Unmatched junction bases numbered 5, after V lost 3 bases and J lost 0 bases. This CDR3 is built from 16 residues. The CDR3 DNA reads TGTGCCAGCAGCGGGCGGGACAGGGGTTTGAACACTGAAGCTTTCTTT. This sequence encodes CASSGRDRGLNTEAFF.

The chain uses TRBV7-8 and TRBJ2-7, with a possible D match to TRBD2 (6 bases). With 5 bases removed from V and 5 bases from J, the gap between germline ends came to 16 bases. The CDR3 loop spans 14 amino acids. The germline CDR1 and CDR2 sequences are SGHVS and FQNEAQ. The CDR3 DNA reads TGTGCCAGCAGCCGAGCGGGTGGGGTACACGAGCAGTACTTC. This encodes CASSRAGGVHEQYF.

The chain is built from TRBV7-2 and TRBJ2-7, with D unclear. The germline V gene encodes CDR1 SGHTA and CDR2 FQGNSA. The CDR3 sequence is 17 residues long. V was shortened by 1 base and J by 0 bases, with 16 bases between the two germline ends. CDR3 loop: CASSLVGTVLSSYEQYF. For the CDR3, the DNA is TGTGCCAGCAGCTTAGTTGGCACCGTCCTCTCCTCCTACGAGCAGTACTTC.

This clone was seen a few times. The V gene is TRBV18, the J gene TRBJ2-1; D might be TRBD2 (6 bases). Trimming pared 4 bases from V and 5 bases from J, leaving 15 bases between. The germline gives CDR1 KGHSH, CDR2 LQKENI. The CDR3 length is 15 residues. The CDR3 sequence: CASSRSGTPDNEQFF. The CDR3 DNA follows: TGTGCCAGCTCACGATCCGGGACTCCCGACAATGAGCAGTTCTTC.

This rearrangement joins TRBV28 to TRBJ2-3; a possible D gene is TRBD1 (5 bases). In germline, CDR1 is MDHEN, CDR2 SYDVKM. This CDR3 comprises 15 residues. V lost 7 bases to trimming and J lost 6 bases, with 20 bases between them. The CDR3, as DNA: TGTGCCAGCAACACGTTACAGGAATTTTCGGATACGCAGTATTTT. Translated, it gives CASNTLQEFSDTQYF.

The chain joins TRBV27 to TRBJ2-1, with 9 positions matching TRBD2. The CDR3 consists of 16 residues. Germline V gene sequence: CDR1 MNHEY, CDR2 SMNVEV (reference sequence). With 0 bases clipped from V and 8 bases from J, the junction kept 8 bases outside the gene matches. The CDR3 protein is CASSLSTSGRYYEQFF. Here the CDR3 DNA reads TGTGCCAGCAGTTTATCTACCAGCGGGAGGTATTATGAGCAGTTCTTC.

The chain carries TRBV2 and TRBJ2-1, with 8 bases matching TRBD2. The CDR3 covers 15 residues. CDR1 SNHLY and CDR2 FYNNEI come from the germline V gene. V lost 7 bases and J lost 7; bases outside the gene matches: 12. The CDR3: CASIRTAGVRNEQFF. The CDR3 DNA follows: TGTGCCAGCATCAGAACAGCGGGAGTTCGGAATGAGCAGTTCTTC.

The V and J genes are TRBV5-1 and TRBJ2-7; 9 bases match TRBD1. This CDR3 is 16 amino acids long. Per germline, CDR1 SGHRS and CDR2 YFSETQ. Unmatched junction bases numbered 5, after V lost 0 bases and J lost 1 base. The CDR3 DNA is TGCGCCAGCAGCTTGGGGACAGGGGCCGTTTCCTACGAGCAGTACTTC. Protein: CASSLGTGAVSYEQYF.

This clone was found a few times. Distinct nucleotide sequences in the sample also encode this CDR3. This sequence joins TRBV30 and TRBJ2-7, with TRBD2 matching 7 bases. Per the germline V gene, CDR1 is GTSNPN and CDR2 is SVGIG (reference sequence). The junction had 3 bases not matched to a gene; V was cut back by 1 base and J by 0 bases. The CDR3 consists of 14 residues. This CDR3 reads CAWSGGGSSYEQYF. The CDR3 DNA sequence: TGTGCCTGGAGTGGGGGGGGGTCCTCCTACGAGCAGTACTTC. Full variable domain (outside the CDR3, taken from reference TRBV30 and TRBJ2-7): SQTIHQWPATLVQPVGSPLSLECTVEGTSNPNLYWYRQAAGRGLQLLFYSVGIGQISSEVPQNLSASRPQDRQFILSSKKLLLSDSGFYLCAWSGGGSSYEQYFGPGTRLTVT.

Points on this clone: Distinct nucleotide sequences in the sample also encode this CDR3. The rearrangement uses TRBV18 and TRBJ1-4; TRBD1 is a possible D gene (6 bases). V shed 3 bases and J shed 4 bases, with 9 bases lying between them. The CDR3 has 14 amino acids. In germline, CDR1 is KGHSH, CDR2 LQKENI. The CDR3 spells CASSPGQSNEKLFF. The CDR3 region has the DNA TGTGCCAGCTCACCCGGACAGAGTAATGAAAAACTGTTTTTT. The full variable domain, with the rest looked up from reference TRBV18 and TRBJ1-4, is NAGVMQNPRHLVRRRGQEARLRCSPMKGHSHVYWYRQLPEEGLKFMVYLQKENIIDESGMPKERFSAEFPKEGPSILRIQQVVRGDSAAYFCASSPGQSNEKLFFGSGTQLSVL.

Comment on this clone: The junction shows a germline mismatch at one end, possibly a read error. The chain links TRBV5-4 to TRBJ2-3, with 9 positions matching TRBD2. Per germline, CDR1 SGHNT and CDR2 YYREEE (reference sequence). There are 17 residues in the CDR3. This CDR3 is CASSQRGPSGTADTQYF. CDR3 coding DNA: TGCGCCAGCAGCCAAAGGGGGCCTAGCGGGACGGCAGATACGCAGTATTTT.

This rearrangement joins TRBV6-6 to TRBJ1-5; D unclear. This CDR3 region has 14 residues. Looked up from germline, CDR1 is MNHNY and CDR2 is SVGAGI (reference sequence). Trimming took 2 bases from V and 5 from J, leaving 10 bases between them. The CDR3 nucleotides are TGTGCCAGCAGTTACAGGGAGGGCGATCAGCCCCAGCATTTT. Its translation is CASSYREGDQPQHF.

The J gene is TRBJ1-5, the V gene TRBV28, with a possible D match to TRBD1 (5 bases). Trimming shortened V by 4 bases and J by 5 bases, and 9 bases separated the two germline ends. In germline, CDR1 is MDHEN, CDR2 SYDVKM. CDR3 length: 13 amino acids. The CDR3 loop is CASSWGVHQPQHF. The CDR3 DNA reads TGTGCCAGCAGTTGGGGGGTACATCAGCCCCAGCATTTT.

The chain combines TRBV19 with TRBJ2-5; 7 positions agree with TRBD2. This CDR3 spans 13 amino acids. Per germline, CDR1 LNHDA and CDR2 SQIVND (reference sequence). V shed 10 bases and J 4 bases; nucleotides not matched to a gene: 9. CDR3: CATQAGRGETQYF. CDR3 bases: TGTGCCACCCAAGCGGGGAGGGGAGAGACCCAGTACTTC.

This clone turned up a few times. The genes are TRBV11-2 and TRBJ1-2; TRBD1 aligns across 7 bases. With 0 bases clipped from V and 8 bases from J, the junction kept 12 bases outside the gene matches. Germline V gives CDR1 SGHAT, CDR2 FQNNGV. The CDR3 extends over 16 amino acids. CDR3 coding DNA: TGTGCCAGCAGCTTAGATCTTAGGACAGGTTTTGAGGGCTACACCTTC. Residues: CASSLDLRTGFEGYTF.

This clone was recorded once. The J gene is TRBJ2-7, the V gene TRBV11-2, with TRBD1 matching over 7 bases. CDR3 length: 13 amino acids. Germline V gene data show CDR1 as SGHAT and CDR2 as FQNNGV. With 5 bases clipped from V and 3 bases from J, the junction kept 4 bases outside the gene matches. The CDR3: CASSTGTDYEQYF. For the CDR3, the DNA is TGTGCCAGCAGCACCGGGACAGACTACGAGCAGTACTTC.

This clone was picked up a small number of times. The rearrangement uses TRBV5-4 and TRBJ2-2; 12 bases are shared with TRBD2. CDR1 is SGHNT and CDR2 is YYREEE in the germline V gene (reference sequence). This CDR3 contains 15 residues. V was pared by 3 bases and J by 6 bases, with 3 bases of the junction left unmatched. CDR3 sequence reads: CASSSRTSGAGELFF. The DNA of the CDR3 is TGTGCCAGCAGCTCTCGGACTAGCGGGGCCGGGGAGCTGTTTTTT.

The table lists this clone with a few counts. The chain employs TRBV5-1 and TRBJ1-5; D ambiguous. The CDR3 has 13 residues. Trimming removed 5 bases from V and 4 bases from J, with 10 bases in between. Germline V gene sequence: CDR1 SGHRS, CDR2 YFSETQ. This chain's CDR3 is CASRRDGNQPQHF. In DNA, the CDR3 is TGCGCCAGCAGACGTGACGGGAATCAGCCCCAGCATTTT. Variable domain in full (rest from reference TRBV5-1 and TRBJ1-5): KAGVTQTPRYLIKTRGQQVTLSCSPISGHRSVSWYQQTPGQGLQFLFEYFSETQRNKGNFPGRFSGRQFSNSRSEMNVSTLELGDSALYLCASRRDGNQPQHFGDGTRLSIL.